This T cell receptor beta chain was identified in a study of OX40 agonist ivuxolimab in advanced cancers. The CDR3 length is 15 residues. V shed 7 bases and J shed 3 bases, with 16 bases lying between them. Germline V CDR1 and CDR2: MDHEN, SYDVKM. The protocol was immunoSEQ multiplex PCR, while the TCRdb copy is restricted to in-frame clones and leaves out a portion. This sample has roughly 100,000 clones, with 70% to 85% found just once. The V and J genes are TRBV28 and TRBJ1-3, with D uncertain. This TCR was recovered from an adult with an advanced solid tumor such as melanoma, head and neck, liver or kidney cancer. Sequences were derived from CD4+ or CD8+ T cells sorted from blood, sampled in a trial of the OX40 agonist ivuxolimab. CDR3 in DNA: TGTGCCAGCACCAACTCAGGCGGTGATGGAAACACCATATATTTT. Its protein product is CASTNSGGDGNTIYF.